The present T cell receptor beta chain was sequenced within a study of long-term antiretroviral therapy in people with HIV. Findings and limits, study-wide: Neither ART adherence, viral resistance nor therapy changes were documented. Blood specimens, gathered between about 2004 and 2018, were possibly obtained under older ART regimens. Controls showed broader CDR3 length ranges than did the HIV repertoires.

Sequencing used immunoSEQ v3.0 at survey level. Some clones are missing from TCRdb's copy, which holds only in-frame ones; the method was immunoSEQ multiplex PCR. The table records about 22,000 clones, approximately 84% of them present only once. V lost 6 bases, J lost 4 bases, and 12 bases lay in between. The CDR3 spans 14 residues. CDR1 is LNHDA, CDR2 SQIVND, per germline (reference sequence). Notes on this clone: What it binds is unknown.

The rearrangement links TRBV19 to TRBJ1-4; D is undetermined. This receptor was obtained from a woman aged 25-40 years with HIV. The sample in question was unsorted PBMCs, obtained 1.8 years before starting antiretroviral therapy. CDR3 region: CASSTNSYNEKLFF. DNA of the CDR3: TGTGCCAGTAGCACCAACAGTTATAATGAAAAACTGTTTTTT.